The clone carrying this T cell receptor beta chain was observed a few times. PCR was performed a second time for about 6 to 11 cycles using a sample-barcoded 5' primer and a J-beta primer mix. TCRdb re-derived calls from the 5' RACE reads in MiXCR, one entry per CDR3 protein. The sample lists nearly 800,000 distinct CDR3 sequences; just over 55% were seen once. This entry comes from a study of blood T cells in healthy people across ages. Sequencing was done on a sample of blood. This TCR was recovered from a middle-aged man in good health.

The CDR3 DNA reads as TGCAGCGTCGTCGGCGGGGACTCAGATACGCAGTATTTT. Its translation is CSVVGGDSDTQYF. The chain links TRBV29-1 to TRBJ2-3, with D possibly TRBD2 on 6 matching bases. Between the trimmed V and J ends, which lost 6 bases and 4 bases, there was a span of 14 bases. Germline loops: CDR1 SQVTM, CDR2 ANQGSEA. This CDR3 is 13 amino acids long.